These 14 T cell receptor beta chains share one sample of origin, sequenced in a study of cytomegalovirus exposure and HLA in healthy donors. Both 60 Vbeta primers and 13 Jbeta primers went into the PCR. TCRdb's table, derived via immunoSEQ multiplex PCR, lists solely in-frame clones and lacks some. This sample yields roughly 250,000 clones, of which under 90% are seen a single time; 0.3% to 0.35% belongs to the top ten. Sequencing input: PBMCs. The receptors originated from a girl aged 2-10 years in good health and CMV-seronegative.

This clone showed up just a few times. The V gene is TRBV6-5, the J gene TRBJ2-5; D is undetermined. This CDR3 has 13 amino acids. V was shortened by 5 bases and J by 11 bases, with 18 bases between the two germline ends. Germline V lookup: CDR1 MNHEY, CDR2 SVGAGI. The CDR3 DNA follows: TGTGCCAGCAGTCTTTTGACTGGAAGTGAGCAGTACTTC. Protein sequence: CASSLLTGSEQYF.

The rearrangement joins TRBV19 to TRBJ2-7; 7 nucleotides match TRBD1. The length of the CDR3 is 12 residues. The germline CDR1 and CDR2 sequences are LNHDA and SQIVND (reference sequence). The J segment lost 6 bases and the V segment lost 3 bases, leaving 2 bases of the junction unmatched. CDR3 sequence (DNA): TGTGCCAGTAGTATGACAGGGCTCGAGCAGTACTTC. Its translation is CASSMTGLEQYF. Drawing the rest from reference TRBV19 and TRBJ2-7, the complete variable domain is DGGITQSPKYLFRKEGQNVTLSCEQNLNHDAMYWYRQDPGQGLRLIYYSQIVNDFQKGDIAEGYSVSREKKESFPLTVTSAQKNPTAFYLCASSMTGLEQYFGPGTRLTVT.

This CDR3 is CASSLQGHTEAFF. For the CDR3, the DNA is TGTGCCAGTAGTTTGCAGGGTCACACTGAAGCTTTCTTT. This rearrangement joins TRBV19 to TRBJ1-1, with D possibly matching TRBD1 (5 bases). The germline V gene has CDR1 LNHDA and CDR2 SQIVND (reference sequence). Trimming left V 5 bases short and J 3 bases short, with 10 bases between. This CDR3 comprises 13 residues.

J is TRBJ2-1 and V is TRBV27; 8 bases are a match to TRBD2. CDR1 and CDR2 from the germline V gene are MNHEY and SMNVEV (reference sequence). This CDR3 is built from 16 residues. Trimming cost V 1 base and J 7 bases; bases outside gene matches: 9. As DNA, the CDR3 is TGTGCCAGCAGTTTATTGGGGGTAGCGGGGTTAAATGAGCAGTTCTTC. Amino acid sequence: CASSLLGVAGLNEQFF.

The rearrangement joins TRBV28 to TRBJ1-5; D unresolved. The CDR3 length is 11 residues. V gave up 5 bases and J gave up 9 bases, with 8 bases separating them. Germline lookup yields CDR1 MDHEN and CDR2 SYDVKM. As DNA, the CDR3 is TGTGCCAGCAGTACAAGAATGCCCCAGCATTTT. Amino acids: CASSTRMPQHF.

The chain couples TRBV28 to TRBJ2-7; D is uncertain. CDR1 is MDHEN, CDR2 SYDVKM, per germline. This CDR3 has 16 residues. Deletions cut 4 bases from V and 3 bases from J, with 19 bases between. CDR3 region: CASSCRSLFLDYEQYF. The DNA of the CDR3 is TGTGCCAGCAGTTGCCGTTCACTTTTCCTAGACTACGAGCAGTACTTC. The full variable domain, with the rest looked up from reference TRBV28 and TRBJ2-7, is DVKVTQSSRYLVKRTGEKVFLECVQDMDHENMFWYRQDPGLGLRLIYFSYDVKMKEKGDIPEGYSVSREKKERFSLILESASTNQTSMYLCASSCRSLFLDYEQYFGPGTRLTVT.

V is TRBV27 and J is TRBJ2-5; 9 bases are shared with TRBD2. Germline CDR1 MNHEY, CDR2 SMNVEV (reference sequence). V trimming: 6 bases; J trimming: 1 base; junction bases outside the gene matches: 6. The CDR3 has 15 residues. The CDR3 DNA reads as TGTGCCAGCAGACTAGCGGGTGGGGCCCAAGAGACCCAGTACTTC. Amino acid sequence: CASRLAGGAQETQYF.

This clone was seen just once. The V gene is TRBV6-1, the J gene TRBJ2-7; 11 nucleotides line up with TRBD2. This CDR3 is 20 amino acids long. Germline V gene sequence: CDR1 MNHNS, CDR2 SASEGT. V lost 4 bases to trimming and J lost 0 bases; unmatched junction nucleotides: 17. Here the CDR3 DNA reads TGTGCCAGCAGTGGAGGGCTAGCGGGGGGCCCTATCCACTTCTCCTACGAGCAGTACTTC. Protein product: CASSGGLAGGPIHFSYEQYF.

The rearrangement links TRBV2 to TRBJ2-7, with D hard to call. V lost 8 bases and J 0 bases, leaving 14 bases between the germline ends. The CDR3 contains 14 residues. CDR1 and CDR2 from the germline V gene are SNHLY and FYNNEI. The CDR3 sequence is CASPRIRGSYEQYF. CDR3 nucleotides: TGTGCCAGCCCAAGGATCCGAGGCTCCTACGAGCAGTACTTC.

This clone came up a few times. The chain uses TRBV6-1 and TRBJ2-7; D call uncertain. The CDR3 has 8 residues. Trimming cost V 11 bases and J 5 bases, with 4 bases left between them. The V gene's germline CDR1 is MNHNS and CDR2 SASEGT. CDR3 region: CAWHEQYF. As DNA, the CDR3 is TGTGCCTGGCACGAGCAGTACTTC.

In DNA form, the CDR3 reads TGCGCCAGCAGTCGGACAGGGGGCGCGAATTCACCCCTCCACTTT. Translated, it gives CASSRTGGANSPLHF. The chain carries TRBV23-1 and TRBJ1-6; TRBD1 agrees at 11 bases. TRBV23-1 is filed as an ORF, its function uncertain. The CDR3 extends over 15 amino acids. The V gene end was trimmed by 4 bases and the J gene end by 7 bases; junction bases not matched to a gene: 3.

This clone was picked up a small number of times. The chain couples TRBV28 to TRBJ2-5; TRBD1 is a possible D gene (6 bases). Per germline, CDR1 MDHEN and CDR2 SYDVKM. This CDR3 contains 18 residues. V was cut by 1 base and J by 2 bases, with 20 bases left in between. CDR3: CASSLLLTGGTQQETQYF. The CDR3 nucleotides are TGTGCCAGCAGTTTATTATTGACGGGTGGGACACAACAAGAGACCCAGTACTTC.

In its sample, this clone was seen once. V is TRBV4-1 and J is TRBJ2-3; tentatively, D is TRBD1 (6 bases). CDR1 and CDR2 (germline): MGHRA, YSYEKL. The CDR3 covers 15 residues. Trimming removed 3 bases at V and 3 bases at J, with 13 bases between. The chain's CDR3 is CASSQSGVGTDTQYF. CDR3 nucleotides: TGCGCCAGCAGCCAGTCAGGGGTGGGGACAGATACGCAGTATTTT.

CDR3: CASTNFRRTEAFF. DNA for the CDR3: TGTGCCAGCACCAATTTTAGGAGGACTGAAGCTTTCTTT. The chain carries TRBV27 and TRBJ1-1; unclear D gene. V lost 7 bases, J lost 5 bases, and 14 bases lay in between. Germline V gene lookup returns CDR1 MNHEY and CDR2 SMNVEV (reference sequence). This CDR3 spans 13 amino acids.